This TCR beta chain was sequenced in a study of identical twins. In TCRdb, the 5' RACE reads were re-called with MiXCR into one record per CDR3 protein. The sample lists 300,000 to 400,000 distinct CDR3 sequences; roughly 9% were seen once. As to this clonotype: Its antigen is undetermined.

The length of the CDR3 is 16 residues. The V and J ends lost 2 bases and 1 base respectively, with 13 bases between them. Germline V gene lookup returns CDR1 MNHEY and CDR2 SVGAGI. Findings of the study overall: Abundant beta clonotypes from cord blood bore fewer insertions; memory repertoires lacked this pattern. The authors noted that invariant MAIT and iNKT cells could partly confound zero-insertion analyses.

This chain joins TRBV6-5 and TRBJ2-3; D is ambiguous. What was sequenced was naive T cells sorted from blood. This sequence was found in a woman aged 50 to 60 in good health. The CDR3 nucleotides are TGTGCCAGCAGTTACGTGCTCTTCGATGGCACAGATACGCAGTATTTT. Translating gives CASSYVLFDGTDTQYF.